One and the same sample provided the 18 T cell receptor beta chains below, sequenced in a study of blood T cell repertoires in COVID-19. Assay used: immunoSEQ multiplex PCR; TCRdb lists only in-frame clones, some missing. The sample has 60,000 or so clones; over 75% are singletons. The sample was peripheral blood. These receptors all stem from a human donor in a cohort sampled during active COVID-19.

The chain joins TRBV6-6 to TRBJ2-7, with 11 positions matching TRBD1. Germline lookup yields CDR1 MNHNY and CDR2 SVGAGI (reference sequence). The V segment lost 5 bases and the J segment 5 bases; nucleotides outside the gene matches: 5. This CDR3 is 14 amino acids long. The CDR3 loop is CASSNGQGANEQYF. CDR3 DNA sequence: TGTGCCAGCAGTAACGGACAGGGGGCCAACGAGCAGTACTTC.

The genes are TRBV11-3 and TRBJ1-4, with 8 bases lining up with TRBD1. Germline values: CDR1 SGHNT, CDR2 YENEEA. Unmatched junction bases numbered 4, after V lost 4 bases and J lost 6 bases. The CDR3 runs 14 residues. The CDR3 bases are TGTGCCAGCAGCTCGACAGGGGACTATGAAAAACTGTTTTTT. Its protein product is CASSSTGDYEKLFF.

The rearrangement links TRBV6-2 or TRBV6-3 to TRBJ2-7, with TRBD1 as a possible D gene (8 bases). The V gene lost 2 bases and the J gene lost 3 bases, with 14 bases spanning the gap. The CDR3 runs 15 residues. The germline gives CDR1 MNHEY, CDR2 SVGEGT. DNA of the CDR3: TGTGCCAGCAGTTACGGACAGGGAGGGGTCTACGAGCAGTACTTC. This codes for CASSYGQGGVYEQYF.

The CDR3 region has the DNA TGTGCCAGCAGCCACAGGGGGCTGGGCACTGAAGCTTTCTTT. This gives the protein CASSHRGLGTEAFF. The chain has TRBV25-1 and TRBJ1-1; 9 bases map to TRBD1. V shed 6 bases and J 4 bases; nucleotides not matched to a gene: 6. This CDR3 is 14 amino acids long. The V gene's germline CDR1 is MGHDK and CDR2 SYGVNS.

The genes are TRBV14 and TRBJ1-5, with a possible D match to TRBD1 (6 bases). With 1 base removed from V and 2 bases from J, the gap between germline ends came to 18 bases. Germline CDR1 and CDR2: SGHDN and FVKESK. This CDR3 is 18 amino acids long. The CDR3 reads CASSQGGGRGPGNQPQHF. CDR3 in DNA: TGTGCCAGCAGCCAAGGAGGGGGGAGGGGACCAGGCAATCAGCCCCAGCATTTT.

The chain recombines TRBV7-2 with TRBJ2-7, with TRBD2 matching 10 bases. In germline, CDR1 is SGHTA, CDR2 FQGNSA. V shed 5 bases, J shed 13 bases, and the junction held 14 bases outside the gene matches. CDR3 length: 14 amino acids. CDR3 nucleotides: TGTGCCAGCAGCCTACCGGAACTAGCGGGACCCCCTTACTTC. It specifies CASSLPELAGPPYF. Looking up the rest from reference TRBV7-2 and TRBJ2-7 gives the full variable domain: GAGVSQSPSNKVTEKGKDVELRCDPISGHTALYWYRQSLGQGLEFLIYFQGNSAPDKSGLPSDRFSAERTGGSVSTLTIQRTQQEDSAVYLCASSLPELAGPPYFGPGTRLTVT.

The V call is TRBV10-3, the J call TRBJ1-2; 7 bases are shared with TRBD1. Germline V gene sequence: CDR1 ENHRY, CDR2 SYGVKD. V was clipped by 0 bases and J by 4 bases; unmatched bases: 5. The CDR3 runs to 15 residues. The CDR3 sequence is CAISESQGVSYGYTF. CDR3 in DNA: TGTGCCATCAGTGAGTCTCAGGGGGTATCCTATGGCTACACCTTC.

V and J are TRBV9 and TRBJ2-5; 7 bases fit TRBD2. From germline, CDR1 is SGDLS and CDR2 YYNGEE. The CDR3 sequence is 15 residues long. The V gene end was trimmed by 0 bases and the J gene end by 5 bases; junction bases not matched to a gene: 7. CDR3 loop: CASSVDPGGVETQYF. The CDR3 DNA reads TGTGCCAGCAGCGTAGACCCGGGGGGTGTGGAGACCCAGTACTTC.

This clone was seen only once. This chain uses TRBV20-1 with TRBJ2-7; TRBD2 aligns across 11 bases. The germline gives CDR1 DFQATT, CDR2 SNEGSKA (reference sequence). This CDR3 is built from 14 residues. The V segment lost 3 bases and the J segment 7 bases; nucleotides outside the gene matches: 8. CDR3 region: CSASRASGGYEQYF. CDR3 bases: TGCAGTGCTAGTCGCGCTAGCGGGGGGTATGAGCAGTACTTC.

The chain joins TRBV27 to TRBJ1-5, with 8 bases that match TRBD1. Per germline, CDR1 MNHEY and CDR2 SMNVEV (reference sequence). Trimming removed 5 bases from V and 5 bases from J; junction bases left unmatched: 2. The CDR3 has 13 amino acids. CDR3 sequence (DNA): TGTGCCAGCAGTCCAGGGGGCTATCAGCCCCAGCATTTT. Translating it yields CASSPGGYQPQHF.

This clone has a handful of counts. The J gene is TRBJ1-6, the V gene TRBV7-2; 7 nucleotides align to TRBD1. Germline V gene lookup returns CDR1 SGHTA and CDR2 FQGNSA. The J segment lost 6 bases and the V segment lost 6 bases, leaving 5 bases of the junction unmatched. The CDR3 runs to 14 residues. CDR3 in amino acids: CASRTGQRNSPLHF. The CDR3 DNA sequence: TGTGCCAGCAGGACGGGACAGCGTAATTCACCCCTCCACTTT.

In nucleotides, the CDR3 is TGTGCCAGCAGCTTAGTAGCGCCCCGCTCTGGGGCCAACGTCCTGACTTTC. It specifies CASSLVAPRSGANVLTF. The V and J genes are TRBV7-6 and TRBJ2-6; possibly TRBD2 for D (5 bases). The CDR3 contains 17 residues. Deletions cut 1 base from V and 0 bases from J, with 10 bases between. In germline, CDR1 is SGHVS, CDR2 FNYEAQ.

The chain recombines TRBV5-1 with TRBJ2-3; 12 positions match TRBD2. Trimming removed 1 base from V and 3 bases from J; junction bases left unmatched: 6. Germline CDR1 SGHRS, CDR2 YFSETQ. The CDR3 consists of 17 residues. The CDR3 nucleotides are TGCGCCAGCAGCTTGCTAGCGGGGGGGCCTCTAACAGATACGCAGTATTTT. It encodes CASSLLAGGPLTDTQYF. The full variable domain, rest sourced from reference TRBV5-1 and TRBJ2-3, is KAGVTQTPRYLIKTRGQQVTLSCSPISGHRSVSWYQQTPGQGLQFLFEYFSETQRNKGNFPGRFSGRQFSNSRSEMNVSTLELGDSALYLCASSLLAGGPLTDTQYFGPGTRLTVL.

The J gene is TRBJ2-2, the V gene TRBV19; D ambiguous. Between the trimmed V and J ends, which lost 6 bases and 4 bases, there was a span of 6 bases. This CDR3 is 12 amino acids long. Germline CDR1 reads LNHDA; CDR2 reads SQIVND (reference sequence). CDR3 nucleotides: TGTGCCAGTAGCCATTCCACCGGGGAGCTGTTTTTT. It is translated as CASSHSTGELFF. The variable domain in full, with the rest retrieved from reference TRBV19 and TRBJ2-2, is DGGITQSPKYLFRKEGQNVTLSCEQNLNHDAMYWYRQDPGQGLRLIYYSQIVNDFQKGDIAEGYSVSREKKESFPLTVTSAQKNPTAFYLCASSHSTGELFFGEGSRLTVL.

V and J are TRBV18 and TRBJ2-7, with D maybe TRBD2 (6 bases). V was trimmed by 6 bases and J by 3 bases, leaving 18 bases between them. Germline values: CDR1 KGHSH, CDR2 LQKENI. The CDR3 consists of 15 residues. This chain's CDR3 is CASSPSGGVVYEQYF. CDR3 DNA sequence: TGTGCCAGCTCTCCCAGCGGAGGGGTGGTCTACGAGCAGTACTTC.

The chain has TRBV13 and TRBJ2-3; no definite D call. This CDR3 region has 14 residues. V was pared by 3 bases and J by 5 bases, with 12 bases between. Germline CDR1 is PRHDT and CDR2 is FYEKMQ (reference sequence). CDR3 DNA: TGTGCCAGCAGCTTTTCTCCTAGTAAAGATACGCAGTATTTT. This encodes CASSFSPSKDTQYF.

This rearrangement joins TRBV7-8 to TRBJ1-1; D is possibly TRBD1 (5 bases). Looked up from germline, CDR1 is SGHVS and CDR2 is FQNEAQ. The length of the CDR3 is 14 residues. Trimming shortened V by 5 bases and J by 1 base, and 11 bases separated the two germline ends. The CDR3 DNA is TGTGCCAGCAGCCCAGGGTTGGAGAACACTGAAGCTTTCTTT. It codes for CASSPGLENTEAFF.

This clone is medium-sized within its sample. V is TRBV18 and J is TRBJ1-5, with a tentative D call TRBD1 (5 bases). Trimming left V 6 bases short and J 4 bases short, with 13 bases between. This CDR3 has 14 amino acids. Germline assignment: CDR1 KGHSH and CDR2 LQKENI. CDR3 in amino acids: CASSSRQQNQPQHF. The CDR3 DNA reads as TGTGCCAGCTCTTCGCGACAGCAAAATCAGCCCCAGCATTTT.